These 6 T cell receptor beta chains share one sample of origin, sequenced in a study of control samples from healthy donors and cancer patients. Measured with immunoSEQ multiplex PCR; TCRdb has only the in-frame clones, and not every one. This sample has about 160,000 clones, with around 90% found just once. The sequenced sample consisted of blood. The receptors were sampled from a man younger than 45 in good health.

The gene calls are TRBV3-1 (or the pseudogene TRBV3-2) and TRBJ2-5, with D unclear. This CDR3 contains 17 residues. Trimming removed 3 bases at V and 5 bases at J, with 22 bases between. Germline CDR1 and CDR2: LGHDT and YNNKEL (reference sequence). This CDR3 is CASSQRPAEPTVETQYF. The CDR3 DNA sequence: TGTGCCAGCAGCCAGAGGCCCGCAGAGCCGACTGTGGAGACCCAGTACTTC.

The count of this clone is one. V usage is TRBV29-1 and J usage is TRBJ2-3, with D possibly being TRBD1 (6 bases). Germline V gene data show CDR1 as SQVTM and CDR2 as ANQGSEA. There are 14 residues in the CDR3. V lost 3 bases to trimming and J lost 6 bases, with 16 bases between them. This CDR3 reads CSVDAAGALDTQYF. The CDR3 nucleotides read TGCAGCGTTGACGCGGCAGGGGCCTTGGATACGCAGTATTTT.

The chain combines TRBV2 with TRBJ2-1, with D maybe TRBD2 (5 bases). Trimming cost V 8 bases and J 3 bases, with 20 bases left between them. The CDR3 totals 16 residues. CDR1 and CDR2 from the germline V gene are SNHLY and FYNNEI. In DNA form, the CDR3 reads TGTGCCAGCTATTTGGCCGGGATCCGAAACTACAATGAGCAGTTCTTC. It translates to CASYLAGIRNYNEQFF.

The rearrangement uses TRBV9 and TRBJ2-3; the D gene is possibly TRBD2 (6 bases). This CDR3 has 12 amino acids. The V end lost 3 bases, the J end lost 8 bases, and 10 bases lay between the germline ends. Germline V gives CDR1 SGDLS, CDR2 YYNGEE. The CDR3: CASSGGEATQYF. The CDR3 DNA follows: TGTGCCAGCAGCGGGGGGGAGGCTACGCAGTATTTT.

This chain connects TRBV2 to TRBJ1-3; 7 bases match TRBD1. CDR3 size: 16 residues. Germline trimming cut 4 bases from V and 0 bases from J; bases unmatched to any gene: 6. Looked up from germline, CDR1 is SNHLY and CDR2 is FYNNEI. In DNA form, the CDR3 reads TGTGCCAGCAGTGTGGGACAGCCCTTCTCTGGAAACACCATATATTTT. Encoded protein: CASSVGQPFSGNTIYF.

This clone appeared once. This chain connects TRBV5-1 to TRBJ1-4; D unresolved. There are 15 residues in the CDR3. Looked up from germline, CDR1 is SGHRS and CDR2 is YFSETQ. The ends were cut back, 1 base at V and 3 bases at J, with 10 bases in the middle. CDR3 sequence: CASSLIGWANEKLFF. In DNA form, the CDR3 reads TGCGCCAGCAGCTTGATAGGTTGGGCTAATGAAAAACTGTTTTTT.